These 26 T cell receptor beta chains were sequenced from one sample in a study of CXCR3-negative and CXCR3-positive naive CD8 T cells. The study, taken as a whole, reports: Naive CXCR3-positive cells had TRB CDR3s more hydrophobic than those of CXCR3-negative naive cells.

Their antigen targets remain unknown. TRB cDNA was prepared as libraries by UMI-labeled 5' RACE. One entry per CDR3 protein, without DNA, is what TCRdb gives after re-calling the 5' RACE reads. The sample is made up of about 89,000 distinct CDR3 sequences, and the top ten hold approximately 1% of it. The sample comprised naive CXCR3+ CD8+ T cells from blood. As for subset: CD45RO-CCR7+CD27+CD95- naive CD8+ T cells expressing CXCR3 (TNR3+). The source of these receptors is a human donor in good health. Some clones in this sample may be carry-over from other donors' samples.

The chain recombines TRBV7-8 with TRBJ2-7. The CDR3 loop spans 12 amino acids. Germline V gives CDR1 SGHVS, CDR2 FQNEAQ. CDR3 sequence: CASSYQNYEQYF.

The chain couples TRBV29-1 to TRBJ1-2; TCRdb selects TRBD1, and the lack of DNA leaves this call unchecked. The CDR3 length is 11 residues. CDR1 SQVTM and CDR2 ANQGSEA come from the germline V gene. CDR3 sequence: CSLQGNYGYTF.

The CDR3 reads CASSLGVGGNQPQHF. The chain is built from TRBV5-4 and TRBJ1-5; absent DNA, TCRdb's TRBD1 call cannot be checked. Germline V gene lookup returns CDR1 SGHNT and CDR2 YYREEE (reference sequence). This CDR3 comprises 15 residues. Combining the CDR3 with reference TRBV5-4 and TRBJ1-5 gives the whole variable domain ETGVTQSPTHLIKTRGQQVTLRCSSQSGHNTVSWYQQALGQGPQFIFQYYREEENGRGNFPPRFSGLQFPNYSSELNVNALELDDSALYLCASSLGVGGNQPQHFGDGTRLSIL.

This chain links TRBV7-9 with TRBJ1-1; there is no DNA to check the TCRdb D call of TRBD1. From germline, CDR1 is SEHNR and CDR2 FQNEAQ (reference sequence). The CDR3 extends over 14 amino acids. This CDR3 reads CASSGTALNTEAFF.

The chain carries TRBV29-1 and TRBJ2-7; TCRdb calls TRBD1, which cannot be checked without DNA. Germline-derived CDR1 and CDR2 are SQVTM and ANQGSEA. The CDR3 contains 14 residues. The CDR3 sequence: CSGMTGANSYEQYF.

V usage is TRBV29-1 and J usage is TRBJ1-1; without DNA, the TCRdb call of TRBD1 cannot be checked. Germline values: CDR1 SQVTM, CDR2 ANQGSEA. This CDR3 spans 12 amino acids. CDR3 amino acids: CSVPFGRTEAFF.

The V call is TRBV20-1, the J call TRBJ2-7. This CDR3 region has 13 residues. Germline CDR1 is DFQATT and CDR2 is SNEGSKA (reference sequence). This CDR3 reads CSARADTDYEQYF.

The rearrangement links TRBV20-1 to TRBJ1-1; without DNA, the TCRdb call of TRBD1 cannot be checked. CDR3 length: 14 amino acids. CDR1 and CDR2 (germline): DFQATT, SNEGSKA (reference sequence). The CDR3 here is CSAIEPGGDTEAFF.

This chain joins TRBV29-1 and TRBJ1-3; the TCRdb call, TRBD1, lacks DNA for checking. CDR3 length: 14 amino acids. The germline gives CDR1 SQVTM, CDR2 ANQGSEA. CDR3 region: CSALTGYAGNTIYF.

The chain couples TRBV9 to TRBJ2-5. Germline CDR1 and CDR2: SGDLS and YYNGEE. The CDR3 contains 14 residues. CDR3 loop: CASNRALGQETQYF.

The chain has TRBV4-3 and TRBJ2-7. The CDR3 has 13 amino acids. Germline assignment: CDR1 LGHNA and CDR2 YSLEER. The CDR3 is CASSQDVGYEQYF.

The chain recombines TRBV20-1 with TRBJ1-1. This CDR3 is built from 12 residues. Germline V gene sequence: CDR1 DFQATT, CDR2 SNEGSKA (reference sequence). CDR3 sequence: CSARVRESEAFF.

The V and J genes are TRBV19 and TRBJ2-7; without DNA, the TCRdb call of TRBD2 cannot be checked. CDR3 length: 14 residues. The germline gives CDR1 LNHDA, CDR2 SQIVND (reference sequence). The CDR3 protein is CASSLPGSGYEQYF.

The gene calls are TRBV11-2 and TRBJ2-1; TCRdb indicates TRBD1, and absent DNA this call remains unverified. The germline V gene encodes CDR1 SGHAT and CDR2 FQNNGV. CDR3 size: 15 residues. CDR3 sequence reads: CASSPGGQVYNEQFF.

CDR3 sequence reads: CASSRSTSSDTQYF. This chain links TRBV4-3 with TRBJ2-3. This CDR3 has 14 residues. Germline CDR1 is LGHNA and CDR2 is YSLEER.

This chain links TRBV4-2 with TRBJ2-7. The germline V gene encodes CDR1 LGHNA and CDR2 YNFKEQ. The CDR3 consists of 15 residues. The CDR3: CASSQDRGTSYEQYF.

This rearrangement joins TRBV29-1 to TRBJ1-2; TCRdb names TRBD1, which stays unverified in the absence of DNA. From germline, CDR1 is SQVTM and CDR2 ANQGSEA. This CDR3 spans 15 amino acids. CDR3 sequence reads: CSVDLPRDRGLGYTF.

The chain couples TRBV20-1 to TRBJ1-1. The germline V gene encodes CDR1 DFQATT and CDR2 SNEGSKA (reference sequence). There are 15 residues in the CDR3. The CDR3 spells CSARGGPGGDTEAFF.

The chain recombines TRBV14 with TRBJ1-1; TCRdb picks TRBD1, but there is no DNA to check that call. Looked up from germline, CDR1 is SGHDN and CDR2 is FVKESK. The CDR3 covers 16 residues. CDR3 sequence: CASSDRDRVLDTEASF. Combining the CDR3 with reference TRBV14 and TRBJ1-1 gives the whole variable domain EAGVTQFPSHSVIEKGQTVTLRCDPISGHDNLYWYRRVMGKEIKFLLHFVKESKQDESGMPNNRFLAERTGGTYSTLKVQPAELEDSGVYFCASSDRDRVLDTEASFGQGTRLTVV.

This chain uses TRBV29-1 with TRBJ2-7; there is no DNA to check the TCRdb D call of TRBD1. This CDR3 has 15 residues. Germline CDR1 and CDR2: SQVTM and ANQGSEA. The CDR3 here is CSVPTPGHLGYEQYF.

This CDR3 reads CASSLYLELFF. The chain combines TRBV11-3 with TRBJ2-2. Germline V gene lookup returns CDR1 SGHNT and CDR2 YENEEA. There are 11 residues in the CDR3.

The genes are TRBV5-5 and TRBJ2-7. Germline CDR1 SGHKS, CDR2 YYEKEE (reference sequence). The CDR3 length is 14 residues. The CDR3 protein is CASSLRVNTYEQYF.

The chain couples TRBV7-2 to TRBJ2-1; TCRdb names TRBD2, which stays unverified in the absence of DNA. Germline V lookup: CDR1 SGHTA, CDR2 FQGNSA. The length of the CDR3 is 15 residues. The CDR3 sequence: CASSLAGGGAYEQFF.

CDR3: CASTIRDLETQYF. This chain joins TRBV6-2 or TRBV6-3 and TRBJ2-5; without DNA, the TCRdb call of TRBD2 cannot be checked. The CDR3 has 13 amino acids. Germline CDR1 and CDR2: MNHEY and SVGEGT.

This sequence joins TRBV28 and TRBJ2-7; TCRdb selects TRBD1, and the lack of DNA leaves this call unchecked. Looked up from germline, CDR1 is MDHEN and CDR2 is SYDVKM. This CDR3 has 14 residues. CDR3 residues: CASSPQGPLYEQYF.

This chain uses TRBV6-2 or TRBV6-3 with TRBJ2-7; TCRdb selects TRBD1, and the lack of DNA leaves this call unchecked. CDR3 length equals 13 residues. Germline V CDR1 and CDR2: MNHEY, SVGEGT. The CDR3 loop reads CASNGAPSYEPYF.